The 25 T cell receptor beta chains given below trace back to one sample, sequenced in a study of blood T cell repertoires in COVID-19. Sequencing was performed with immunoSEQ multiplex PCR; in TCRdb, only in-frame clones are kept and a portion is missing. The table has approximately 230,000 clones, about 85% seen once. Sequenced sample: peripheral blood. These receptors were obtained from a man younger than 35 with active or convalescent COVID-19.

The chain is built from TRBV6-5 and TRBJ1-5; no definite D call. Trimming removed 4 bases from V and 4 bases from J, with 5 bases in between. Germline CDR1 reads MNHEY; CDR2 reads SVGAGI. CDR3 size: 12 residues. CDR3 sequence reads: CASSSTNQPQHF. The CDR3, as DNA: TGTGCCAGCAGTTCCACAAATCAGCCCCAGCATTTT.

Written as DNA, the CDR3 is TGTGCCAGCAGGGAGACAGGGTTGCCCTCAGCAGCTTTCTTT. The encoded protein is CASRETGLPSAAFF. The chain uses TRBV2 and TRBJ1-1; 7 bases fit TRBD1. This CDR3 is 14 amino acids long. Losses at the gene ends were 6 bases for V and 10 bases for J; bases not matched to a gene: 14. Germline CDR1 and CDR2: SNHLY and FYNNEI.

The chain carries TRBV5-6 and TRBJ2-1, with 10 nucleotides matching TRBD2. The CDR3 consists of 13 residues. CDR1 is SGHDT and CDR2 is YYEEEE in the germline V gene. V shed 4 bases, J shed 8 bases, and the junction held 3 bases outside the gene matches. The CDR3 nucleotides are TGTGCCAGCAGCACAGGACTAGCGGATGAGCAGTTCTTC. It specifies CASSTGLADEQFF. The variable domain in full, completed from reference TRBV5-6 and TRBJ2-1, reads DAGVTQSPTHLIKTRGQQVTLRCSPKSGHDTVSWYQQALGQGPQFIFQYYEEEERQRGNFPDRFSGHQFPNYSSELNVNALLLGDSALYLCASSTGLADEQFFGPGTRLTVL.

The chain carries TRBV7-9 and TRBJ2-7; TRBD1 is a possible D gene (6 bases). This CDR3 region has 15 residues. Trimming took off 5 bases at V and 0 bases at J, with 14 bases between the two ends. The germline V gene has CDR1 SEHNR and CDR2 FQNEAQ (reference sequence). CDR3 nucleotide sequence: TGTGCCAGCAGCCCCCGGACAGTTCGCTCCTACGAGCAGTACTTC. Translating gives CASSPRTVRSYEQYF. The variable domain in full, completed from reference TRBV7-9 and TRBJ2-7, reads DTGVSQNPRHKITKRGQNVTFRCDPISEHNRLYWYRQTLGQGPEFLTYFQNEAQLEKSRLLSDRFSAERPKGSFSTLEIQRTEQGDSAMYLCASSPRTVRSYEQYFGPGTRLTVT.

The V gene is TRBV19, the J gene TRBJ2-7, with TRBD1 matching 8 bases. Trimming at V came to 3 bases and at J to 2 bases, leaving 6 bases not matched to a gene. The germline V gene encodes CDR1 LNHDA and CDR2 SQIVND (reference sequence). The CDR3 is 15 amino acids. CDR3 nucleotides: TGTGCCAGTAGTATTAGACAGGGGAGGCCCTACGAGCAGTACTTC. Its translation: CASSIRQGRPYEQYF.

The chain links TRBV2 to TRBJ2-5, with 14 bases identical to TRBD2. V trimming: 3 bases; J trimming: 4 bases; junction bases outside the gene matches: 4. CDR3 length equals 16 residues. From germline, CDR1 is SNHLY and CDR2 FYNNEI. CDR3 nucleotide sequence: TGTGCCAGCAGTGAGACTAGCGGGAGGGCCGCAGAGACCCAGTACTTC. This encodes CASSETSGRAAETQYF.

The rearrangement links TRBV7-9 to TRBJ2-3; tentatively, D is TRBD2 (7 bases). This CDR3 spans 16 amino acids. V was shortened by 7 bases and J by 2 bases, with 19 bases between the two germline ends. Germline lookup yields CDR1 SEHNR and CDR2 FQNEAQ (reference sequence). The CDR3 reads CASKPAVAGATDTQYF. In DNA form, the CDR3 reads TGTGCCAGCAAACCCGCTGTCGCGGGGGCCACAGATACGCAGTATTTT.

This chain links TRBV5-4 with TRBJ2-7, with D perhaps TRBD2 (5 bases). The length of the CDR3 is 12 residues. V lost 4 bases and J lost 6, with 11 bases in between. Per the germline V gene, CDR1 is SGHNT and CDR2 is YYREEE (reference sequence). The CDR3 spells CASSQPRGEQYF. The CDR3 DNA is TGTGCCAGCAGCCAGCCCCGGGGCGAGCAGTACTTC.

The V call is TRBV19, the J call TRBJ2-3, with a possible D match to TRBD2 (5 bases). The CDR3 sequence is 15 residues long. Germline lookup yields CDR1 LNHDA and CDR2 SQIVND (reference sequence). Deletions cut 5 bases from V and 2 bases from J, with 14 bases between. The CDR3: CASSPSKLPTDTQYF. Here the CDR3 DNA reads TGTGCCAGTAGTCCTAGCAAGCTTCCCACAGATACGCAGTATTTT.

The rearrangement joins TRBV29-1 to TRBJ1-1; 8 nucleotides match TRBD1. J gave up 1 base and V 4 bases, and 2 bases lay outside the gene matches. CDR3 length: 13 residues. CDR1 and CDR2 (germline): SQVTM, ANQGSEA. This CDR3 reads CSVVGQGNTEAFF. CDR3 DNA: TGCAGCGTTGTTGGACAGGGGAACACTGAAGCTTTCTTT.

The chain recombines TRBV6-4 with TRBJ1-2, with 9 bases aligning to TRBD1. Germline CDR1 and CDR2: MRHNA and SNTAGT. The CDR3 runs 15 residues. V lost 7 bases and J lost 5; bases outside the gene matches: 11. In DNA form, the CDR3 reads TGTGCCAGCACCGAACTCCGGGACAGGGTATATGGCTACACCTTC. It translates to CASTELRDRVYGYTF.

The chain combines TRBV29-1 with TRBJ1-2; weak D call: TRBD1 (6 bases). V was clipped by 3 bases and J by 6 bases, with 14 bases between them. The CDR3 consists of 13 residues. Germline V gene lookup returns CDR1 SQVTM and CDR2 ANQGSEA. The CDR3 reads CSVDLQGKNGYTF. The CDR3 DNA sequence: TGCAGCGTTGACCTCCAGGGGAAAAATGGCTACACCTTC. Using reference TRBV29-1 and TRBJ1-2 for the parts outside the CDR3, the full variable domain is SAVISQKPSRDICQRGTSLTIQCQVDSQVTMMFWYRQQPGQSLTLIATANQGSEATYESGFVIDKFPISRPNLTFSTLTVSNMSPEDSSIYLCSVDLQGKNGYTFGSGTRLTVV.

The genes are TRBV6-5 and TRBJ1-1; D is unresolved. The CDR3 length is 14 residues. The germline V gene has CDR1 MNHEY and CDR2 SVGAGI. The V gene lost 0 bases and the J gene lost 1 base, with 6 bases spanning the gap. CDR3 sequence: CASSYSGKNTEAFF. The CDR3 nucleotides are TGTGCCAGCAGTTACTCCGGGAAGAACACTGAAGCTTTCTTT.

This clone was picked up one time. The chain carries TRBV7-2 and TRBJ2-3, with D hard to call. The CDR3 sequence is 11 residues long. Germline V gene data show CDR1 as SGHTA and CDR2 as FQGNSA. V was shortened by 7 bases and J by 5 bases, with 7 bases between the two germline ends. This chain's CDR3 is CASTPGDTQYF. DNA for the CDR3: TGTGCCAGCACTCCGGGAGATACGCAGTATTTT.

This clone is a singleton in its sample. V gene TRBV2 combines with J gene TRBJ2-7; possible D gene TRBD2, 5 bases. The CDR3 spans 12 residues. Trimming cost V 8 bases and J 6 bases, with 14 bases left between them. Germline V gene data show CDR1 as SNHLY and CDR2 as FYNNEI. CDR3 bases: TGTGCCAGCGCACGCTCGGGATTCGAGCAGTACTTC. It yields the protein CASARSGFEQYF.

V usage is TRBV6-2 or TRBV6-3 and J usage is TRBJ1-1, with 9 bases lining up with TRBD1. V shed 5 bases, J shed 6 bases, and the junction held 7 bases outside the gene matches. The CDR3 consists of 14 residues. Germline V gives CDR1 MNHEY, CDR2 SVGEGT. This CDR3 reads CASSTRTGAAEAFF. DNA of the CDR3: TGTGCCAGCAGTACACGGACAGGGGCGGCTGAAGCTTTCTTT.

The sample holds many counts of this clone. The genes are TRBV7-9 and TRBJ2-3, with D perhaps matching TRBD2 (6 bases). V lost 5 bases and J 3 bases, leaving 15 bases between the germline ends. The CDR3 covers 15 residues. Germline V lookup: CDR1 SEHNR, CDR2 FQNEAQ (reference sequence). The CDR3 sequence: CASSPTLARTDTQYF. For the CDR3, the DNA is TGTGCCAGCAGCCCCACCCTAGCGAGGACAGATACGCAGTATTTT.

Of note for this clone: Its ends do not fully match the called genes, so a read error is possible. The chain combines TRBV5-6 with TRBJ2-7; 10 positions match TRBD1. The CDR3 runs 12 residues. Germline-derived CDR1 and CDR2 are SGHDT and YYEEEE. This CDR3 reads CASSFNRDRGLF. The CDR3, as DNA: TGTGCCAGCAGCTTTAACCGGGACAGGGGCCTTTTC.

The genes are TRBV7-3 and TRBJ2-3; no clear D. The CDR3 runs 15 residues. Germline values: CDR1 SGHTA, CDR2 FQGTGA. Trimming stripped 2 bases from V and 5 bases from J, with 14 bases between. This CDR3 reads CASSLGPVSGDTQYF. Written as DNA, the CDR3 is TGTGCCAGCAGCTTAGGGCCGGTGAGTGGAGATACGCAGTATTTT.

A single count supports this clone. This chain joins TRBV5-6 and TRBJ2-7, with TRBD2 identical over 9 bases. Losses at the gene ends were 1 base for V and 2 bases for J; bases not matched to a gene: 7. Germline CDR1 reads SGHDT; CDR2 reads YYEEEE. The length of the CDR3 is 16 residues. The CDR3 nucleotides read TGTGCCAGCAGCTTGAGGCGGGAGGGCCCTCCCTACGAGCAGTACTTC. Translating it yields CASSLRREGPPYEQYF.

V and J are TRBV5-5 and TRBJ2-2; 10 bases line up with TRBD2. Germline trimming cut 2 bases from V and 4 bases from J; bases unmatched to any gene: 11. From germline, CDR1 is SGHKS and CDR2 YYEKEE (reference sequence). The CDR3 totals 18 residues. CDR3 region: CASSFRSSGGPITGELFF. The CDR3 DNA reads TGTGCCAGCAGCTTTAGGTCTAGCGGGGGACCGATCACCGGGGAGCTGTTTTTT.

CDR3 amino acids: CASSGRTSGRKTQYF. DNA for the CDR3: TGTGCCAGCAGTGGACGGACTAGCGGGAGAAAGACCCAGTACTTC. V and J are TRBV27 and TRBJ2-5; 13 bases are shared with TRBD2. Trimming removed 5 bases from V and 6 bases from J; junction bases left unmatched: 6. The CDR3 length is 15 residues. The germline V gene encodes CDR1 MNHEY and CDR2 SMNVEV (reference sequence).

This clone was detected once. The chain carries TRBV6-5 and TRBJ2-7, with D tentatively TRBD1 (5 bases). This CDR3 spans 14 amino acids. The ends were cut back, 4 bases at V and 2 bases at J, with 12 bases in the middle. From germline, CDR1 is MNHEY and CDR2 SVGAGI. The CDR3 DNA sequence: TGTGCCAGCAGTTTAAGACAGTTAACCTACGAGCAGTACTTC. Amino acid sequence: CASSLRQLTYEQYF.

This rearrangement joins TRBV6-5 to TRBJ2-5, with TRBD2 identical over 7 bases. This CDR3 is built from 15 residues. Germline CDR1 reads MNHEY; CDR2 reads SVGAGI. J gave up 7 bases and V 2 bases, and 10 bases lay outside the gene matches. This chain's CDR3 is CASSYLGGGPATQYF. In nucleotides, the CDR3 is TGTGCCAGCAGTTACCTTGGGGGAGGGCCCGCGACCCAGTACTTC.

As DNA, the CDR3 is TGTGCCAGCAGCCGCCGCAGGGGCATTCTCAACTCACCCCTCCACTTT. Protein product: CASSRRRGILNSPLHF. The V gene is TRBV14, the J gene TRBJ1-6; D may be TRBD1 (6 bases). In germline, CDR1 is SGHDN, CDR2 FVKESK. The CDR3 length is 16 residues. V was shortened by 4 bases and J by 10 bases, with 20 bases between the two germline ends.